The present T cell receptor beta chain was sequenced within a study of CD8+ T cells in alopecia areata. Study details: Skin grafts from roughly 6-13-month-old C3H/HeJ donors with spontaneous alopecia were placed on roughly 6-10-week-old female C3H/HeJ mice.

Sorting used CD4, CD8alpha, NKG2D, NKG2ACE and other markers on pooled cutaneous lymph node cells. Sequencing used cDNA as its template, made by extracting RNA and reverse transcribing it. Sequencing used immunoSEQ multiplex PCR; TCRdb keeps in-frame clones, though not all of them. The sample holds 270,000 or so clones, and no clone turns up only once. Study results and limitations: Across lesional scalp, and particularly alopecia totalis/universalis, clonality surpassed that of normal scalp.

Notes on this clone: Its target is not known. Gene names refer to mouse genes. The read terminates 4 residues ahead of where the CDR3 ends, so the germline J gene completes it. Distinct nucleotide sequences in the sample also encode this CDR3.

The germline V gene has CDR1 NNHDY and CDR2 SYVADS. The CDR3 sequence is 13 residues long. The origin of this receptor is a C3H/HeJ mouse with alopecia areata. Mouse strain MHC haplotype: H2-k. What was sequenced was CD4+ T cells sorted from a lymph node. The chain carries TRBV13-3 and TRBJ2-5, with D perhaps matching TRBD1 (5 bases). The covered CDR3 bases are TGTGCCAGCAGTGCGCAGGGTAAAGAC. Translated: CASSAQGKD. The whole CDR3 is CASSAQGKDTQYF.